A selection of T cell receptor beta chains follows, all from one sample in a study of T cell repertoires in cytomegalovirus infection. Their antigen targets remain unknown. One entry per CDR3 protein, called by TCRdb with MiXCR from the reads. Here the sample spans approximately 350,000 distinct CDR3 sequences, just under 35% being singletons. The specimen comprised cultured PBMCs, sampled from culture after CMV antigen stimulation. These receptors originate from a human donor in good health (CMV status not recorded). Some clones in this sample may be carry-over from other donors' samples. Both conserved end residues are part of each CDR3. A D gene is named only where the DNA matches it firmly. Clone size is stated in some rows and not others, as once, few, many or a class when expanded.

CDR3aa | CDR3nt | abundance | v_gene | d_gene | j_gene
CSASDRGLGGYTF | TGCAGTGCTTCAGACAGGGGATTGGGGGGCTACACCTTC | . | TRBV20-1 | TRBD1 | TRBJ1-2
CASSFTDSSYNEQFF | TGCGCCAGCAGCTTTACGGACAGCTCCTACAATGAGCAGTTCTTC | . | TRBV5-1 | . | TRBJ2-1
CASGQTVNYGYTF | TGTGCCAGCGGTCAGACAGTTAACTATGGCTACACCTTC | . | TRBV12-3/TRBV12-4 | . | TRBJ1-2
CASRRPGLQETQYF | TGTGCCAGCAGAAGACCGGGACTCCAAGAGACCCAGTACTTC | . | TRBV6-5 | . | TRBJ2-5
CASSPMTRGRFREQYF | TGTGCCAGCAGCCCGATGACTAGAGGGAGATTTCGGGAGCAGTACTTC | . | TRBV7-2 | . | TRBJ2-7
CASSLELDPTYGYTF | TGTGCCAGCAGCTTAGAGTTAGATCCCACCTATGGCTACACCTTC | . | TRBV11-2 | . | TRBJ1-2
CASSLDGGVGNTIYF | TGTGCCAGCAGCTTAGACGGAGGGGTCGGAAACACCATATATTTT | . | TRBV7-2 | . | TRBJ1-3
CASSPRAGFHTDTQYF | TGTGCCAGCAGTCCGCGGGCGGGTTTTCACACAGATACGCAGTATTTT | many | TRBV27 | . | TRBJ2-3
CASSDTGTINSPLHF | TGTGCCAGCAGTGACACCGGGACGATAAATTCACCCCTCCACTTT | few | TRBV6-5 | . | TRBJ1-6
CASSQGLLAQSSYNEQFF | TGTGCCAGCAGCCAAGGATTACTAGCGCAGAGCTCCTACAATGAGCAGTTCTTC | . | TRBV3-1 | TRBD2 | TRBJ2-1
CASSSADRVTNEKLFF | TGTGCCAGCAGCTCGGCGGACAGGGTAACTAATGAAAAACTGTTTTTT | . | TRBV5-6 | TRBD1 | TRBJ1-4
CASSLAGGGNSPLHF | TGTGCCAGCAGCTTGGCCGGAGGTGGCAATTCACCCCTCCACTTT | few | TRBV5-6 | . | TRBJ1-6
CASSFPRAPGAGTDTQYF | TGTGCCAGCAGTTTCCCCCGTGCCCCGGGAGCGGGGACAGATACGCAGTATTTT | . | TRBV12-3/TRBV12-4 | TRBD2 | TRBJ2-3
CASSLSQGSNYGYTF | TGTGCCAGCAGCTTAAGCCAGGGAAGCAACTATGGCTACACCTTC | few | TRBV7-9 | . | TRBJ1-2
CASSVDRRETQYF | TGTGCCAGCAGCGTAGACAGGAGGGAGACCCAGTACTTC | . | TRBV11-3 | . | TRBJ2-5
CSVSLAREQYF | TGCAGCGTTTCCCTAGCGCGGGAGCAGTACTTC | . | TRBV29-1 | . | TRBJ2-7
CSARDRGAPRRDSPLHF | TGCAGTGCTAGAGATCGGGGTGCTCCCAGAAGGGATTCACCCCTCCACTTT | . | TRBV20-1 | . | TRBJ1-6
CASSPLTVGSYNEQFF | TGTGCCAGCAGCCCCTTGACGGTTGGTTCCTACAATGAGCAGTTCTTC | few | TRBV11-2 | . | TRBJ2-1
CASSIGQIQETQYF | TGTGCCAGTAGTATCGGACAGATCCAAGAGACCCAGTACTTC | . | TRBV19 | . | TRBJ2-5
CASSFKGVTGELFF | TGTGCCAGCAGTTTCAAGGGGGTGACCGGGGAGCTGTTTTTT | few | TRBV28 | . | TRBJ2-2
CASSLANGGYTF | TGTGCCAGCAGCTTGGCAAACGGTGGCTACACCTTC | many | TRBV5-4 | . | TRBJ1-2
CASSLSDRRLYEQYF | TGTGCCAGCAGTCTCTCGGACAGACGCCTCTACGAGCAGTACTTC | few | TRBV28 | . | TRBJ2-7
CASSLEVSSGNTIYF | TGTGCCAGCAGCTTAGAGGTCAGCTCTGGAAACACCATATATTTT | many | TRBV7-2 | . | TRBJ1-3
CASSSYTASGNTIYF | TGTGCCAGCAGCTCCTACACGGCCTCTGGAAACACCATATATTTT | few | TRBV7-2 | . | TRBJ1-3
CASRFWGLTHNEQFF | TGTGCCAGCAGGTTTTGGGGACTAACTCACAATGAGCAGTTCTTC | . | TRBV7-2 | TRBD2 | TRBJ2-1
CASKVGGTDTQYF | TGTGCCAGTAAGGTGGGAGGCACAGATACGCAGTATTTT | . | TRBV19 | . | TRBJ2-3
CASSPLYREVAFF | TGTGCCAGCAGCCCGCTGTACAGGGAGGTAGCTTTCTTT | . | TRBV5-6 | . | TRBJ1-1